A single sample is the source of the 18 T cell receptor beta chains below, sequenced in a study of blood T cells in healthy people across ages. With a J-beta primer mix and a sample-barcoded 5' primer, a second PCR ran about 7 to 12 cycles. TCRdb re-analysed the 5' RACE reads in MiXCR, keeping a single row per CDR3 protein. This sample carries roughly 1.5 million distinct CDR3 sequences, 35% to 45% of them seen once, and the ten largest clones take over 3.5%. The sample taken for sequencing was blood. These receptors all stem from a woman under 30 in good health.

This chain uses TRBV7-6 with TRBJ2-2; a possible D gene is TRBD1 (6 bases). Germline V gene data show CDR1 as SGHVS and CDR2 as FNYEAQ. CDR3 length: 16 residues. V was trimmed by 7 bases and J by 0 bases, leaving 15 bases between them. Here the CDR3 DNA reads TGTGCCAGCACCCACACAGGGAGACCGAACACCGGGGAGCTGTTTTTT. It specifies CASTHTGRPNTGELFF.

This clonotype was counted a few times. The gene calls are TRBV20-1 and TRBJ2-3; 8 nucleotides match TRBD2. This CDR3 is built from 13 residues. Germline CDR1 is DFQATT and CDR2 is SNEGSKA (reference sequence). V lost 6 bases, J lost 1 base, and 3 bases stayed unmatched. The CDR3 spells CSAETSGTDTQYF. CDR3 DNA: TGCAGTGCCGAGACTAGCGGCACAGATACGCAGTATTTT.

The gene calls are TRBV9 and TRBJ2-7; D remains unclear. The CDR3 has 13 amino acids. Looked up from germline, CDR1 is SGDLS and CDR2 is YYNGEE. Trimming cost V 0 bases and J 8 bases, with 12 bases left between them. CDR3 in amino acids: CASSVGVEYQQYF. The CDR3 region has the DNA TGTGCCAGCAGCGTAGGAGTGGAATACCAGCAGTACTTC. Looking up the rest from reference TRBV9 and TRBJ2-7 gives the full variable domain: DSGVTQTPKHLITATGQRVTLRCSPRSGDLSVYWYQQSLDQGLQFLIQYYNGEERAKGNILERFSAQQFPDLHSELNLSSLELGDSALYFCASSVGVEYQQYFGPGTRLTVT.

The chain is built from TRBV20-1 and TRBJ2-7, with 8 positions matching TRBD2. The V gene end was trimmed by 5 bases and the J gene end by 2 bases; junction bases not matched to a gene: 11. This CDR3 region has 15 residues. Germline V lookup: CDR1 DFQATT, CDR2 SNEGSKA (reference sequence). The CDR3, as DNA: TGCAGTGCTCGAGGGGCGGGAGGCCTAACCTACGAGCAGTACTTC. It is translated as CSARGAGGLTYEQYF.

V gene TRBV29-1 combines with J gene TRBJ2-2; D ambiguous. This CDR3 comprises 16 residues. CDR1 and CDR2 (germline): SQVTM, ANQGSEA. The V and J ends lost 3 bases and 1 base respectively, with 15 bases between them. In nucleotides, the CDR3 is TGCAGCGTTGAGGATCCGACGGACGGGAACACCGGGGAGCTGTTTTTT. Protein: CSVEDPTDGNTGELFF.

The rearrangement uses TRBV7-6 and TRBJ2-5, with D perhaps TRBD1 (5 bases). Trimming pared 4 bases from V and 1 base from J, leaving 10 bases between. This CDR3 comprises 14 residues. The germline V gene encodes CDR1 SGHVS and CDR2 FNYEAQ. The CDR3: CASSWLQVQETQYF. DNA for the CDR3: TGTGCCAGCAGCTGGTTACAGGTCCAAGAGACCCAGTACTTC.

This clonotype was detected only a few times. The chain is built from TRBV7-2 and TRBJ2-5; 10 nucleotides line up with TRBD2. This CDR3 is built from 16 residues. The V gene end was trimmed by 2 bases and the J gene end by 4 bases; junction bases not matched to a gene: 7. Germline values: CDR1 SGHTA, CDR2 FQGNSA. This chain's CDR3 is CASSLKLAGVGETQYF. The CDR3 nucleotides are TGTGCCAGCAGCTTAAAGCTAGCGGGAGTTGGAGAGACCCAGTACTTC.

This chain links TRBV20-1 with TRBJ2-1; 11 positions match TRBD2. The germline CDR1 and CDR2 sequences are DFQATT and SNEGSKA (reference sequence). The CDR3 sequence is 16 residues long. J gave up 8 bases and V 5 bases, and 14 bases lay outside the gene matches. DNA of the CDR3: TGCAGTGCTCGCCCAAATAGCGGGGGGGCCTTGGATGAGCAGTTCTTC. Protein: CSARPNSGGALDEQFF.

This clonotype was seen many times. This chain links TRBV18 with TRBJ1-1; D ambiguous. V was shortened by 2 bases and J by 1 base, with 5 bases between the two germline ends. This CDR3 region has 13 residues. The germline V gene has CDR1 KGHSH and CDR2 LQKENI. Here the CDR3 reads CASSPGWNTEAFF. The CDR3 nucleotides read TGTGCCAGCTCACCAGGCTGGAACACTGAAGCTTTCTTT.

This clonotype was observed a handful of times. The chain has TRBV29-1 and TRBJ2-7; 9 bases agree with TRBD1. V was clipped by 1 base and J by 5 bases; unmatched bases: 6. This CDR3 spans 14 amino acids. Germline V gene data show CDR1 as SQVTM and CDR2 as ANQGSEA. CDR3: CSVEVGTGLNEQYF. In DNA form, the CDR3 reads TGCAGCGTTGAAGTGGGGACAGGGTTGAACGAGCAGTACTTC.

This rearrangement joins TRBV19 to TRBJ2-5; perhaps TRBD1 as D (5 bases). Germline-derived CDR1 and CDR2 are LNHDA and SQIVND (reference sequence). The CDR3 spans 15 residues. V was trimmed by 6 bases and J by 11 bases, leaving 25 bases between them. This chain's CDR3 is CASSHLGVSVDEQYF. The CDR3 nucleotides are TGTGCCAGTAGCCATCTAGGGGTTTCCGTTGATGAGCAGTACTTC.

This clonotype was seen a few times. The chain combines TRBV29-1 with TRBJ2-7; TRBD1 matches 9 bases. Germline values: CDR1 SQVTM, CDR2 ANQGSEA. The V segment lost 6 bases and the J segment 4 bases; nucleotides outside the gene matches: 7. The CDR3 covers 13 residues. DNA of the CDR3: TGCAGCGTGCGGACAGGGGCGGGATACGAGCAGTACTTC. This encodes CSVRTGAGYEQYF.

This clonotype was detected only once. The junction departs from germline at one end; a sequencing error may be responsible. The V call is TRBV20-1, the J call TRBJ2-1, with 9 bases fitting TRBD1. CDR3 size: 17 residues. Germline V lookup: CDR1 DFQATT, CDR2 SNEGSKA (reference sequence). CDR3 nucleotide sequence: TGCAGTACTAGGGGTTTGGCCTGGACAGGGGCACACAATGAGCAGTTCTTC. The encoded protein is CSTRGLAWTGAHNEQFF.

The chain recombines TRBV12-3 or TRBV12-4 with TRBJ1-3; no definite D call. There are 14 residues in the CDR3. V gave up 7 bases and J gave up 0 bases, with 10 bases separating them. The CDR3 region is CASNYGHSGNTIYF. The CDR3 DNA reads TGTGCCAGCAATTACGGGCACTCTGGAAACACCATATATTTT.

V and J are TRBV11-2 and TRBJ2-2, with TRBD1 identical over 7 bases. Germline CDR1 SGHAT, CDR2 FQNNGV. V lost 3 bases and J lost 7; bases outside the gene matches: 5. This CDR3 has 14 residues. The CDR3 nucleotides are TGTGCCAGCAGCTTTAGACAGGGATACGGGGAGCTGTTTTTT. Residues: CASSFRQGYGELFF.

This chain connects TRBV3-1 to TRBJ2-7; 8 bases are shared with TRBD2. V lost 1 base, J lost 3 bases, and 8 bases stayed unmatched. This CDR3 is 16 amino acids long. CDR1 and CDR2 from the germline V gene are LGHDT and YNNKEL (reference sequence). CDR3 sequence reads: CASSQGISGTSYEQYF. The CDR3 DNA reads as TGTGCCAGCAGCCAAGGAATCTCCGGGACTAGCTACGAGCAGTACTTC.

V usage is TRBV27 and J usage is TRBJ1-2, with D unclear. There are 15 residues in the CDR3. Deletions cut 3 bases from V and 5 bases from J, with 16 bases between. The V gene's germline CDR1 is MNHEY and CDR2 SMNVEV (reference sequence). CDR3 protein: CASSFRASVRYGYTF. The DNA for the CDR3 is TGTGCCAGCAGTTTTCGGGCGAGCGTTCGGTATGGCTACACCTTC.

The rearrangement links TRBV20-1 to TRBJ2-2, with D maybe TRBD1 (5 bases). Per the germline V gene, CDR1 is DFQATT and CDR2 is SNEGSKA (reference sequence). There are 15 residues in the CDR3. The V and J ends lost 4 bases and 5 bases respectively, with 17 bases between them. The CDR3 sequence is CSATDTLKQTGELFF. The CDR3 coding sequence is TGCAGTGCTACGGACACCCTCAAGCAAACCGGGGAGCTGTTTTTT.